This is a list of T cell receptor beta chains from one sample in a study of beta chain features in type 1 diabetes. Profiled with immunoSEQ multiplex PCR; TCRdb holds only in-frame clones, not every one. The table has about 620,000 clones, 15% to 17% seen once; the top ten hold 0.093%. Sequencing was performed on naive CD4+ T cells from blood. All receptors derive from a man between 18 and 29 years old in good health. Both conserved end residues are part of each CDR3.

j_call v_call cdr3_aa
TRBJ1-2 TRBV7-8 CASSSRSGGTYGYTF
TRBJ1-6 TRBV15 CATAEGGSSYNSPLHF
TRBJ2-2 TRBV7-9 CASSLETSITGELFF
TRBJ2-1 TRBV25-1 CASSGQGYNEQFF
TRBJ2-7 TRBV9 CASSVGSYEQYF
TRBJ1-2 TRBV4-3 CASSQVSSYYGYTF
TRBJ1-2 TRBV2 CASREGQNYGYTF
TRBJ1-2 TRBV5-6 CASSPVGVDGYTF
TRBJ2-6 TRBV28 CAIQQVSGANVLTF
TRBJ2-6 TRBV28 CASSLPGHASGANVLTF
TRBJ1-1 TRBV7-9 CASSLTGQAQENTEAFF
TRBJ1-1 TRBV2 CASSLGTARAFF
TRBJ1-4 TRBV18 CASSPDRAVVGEKLFF
TRBJ1-6 TRBV7-9 CASRATGESPLHF
TRBJ1-1 TRBV23-1 CATPPGQGARDEAFF
TRBJ2-3 TRBV9 CASSPGTGPQHGTQYF
TRBJ2-4 TRBV2 CASRTGGKNIQYF
TRBJ2-7 TRBV7-9 CASSLGRGGHEQYF
TRBJ2-1 TRBV7-8 CASSFLRQGAYNEQFF
TRBJ1-3 TRBV7-9 CASSFPRGRGNTIYF
TRBJ2-3 TRBV7-3 CASSSRAGTKNGDTQYF
TRBJ1-1 TRBV7-2 CASSSWTGPTVGAFF
TRBJ1-1 TRBV9 CASRVGTANTEAFF
TRBJ2-1 TRBV4-1 CASSFRDRGTSGRVSEQFF
TRBJ1-6 TRBV18 CASSQAASYNSPLHF
TRBJ1-1 TRBV5-1 CASSLGQGVPEAFF
TRBJ2-3 TRBV18 CASSLGVAGADTQYF
TRBJ2-5 TRBV9 CASSGTLAPWETQYF
TRBJ1-1 TRBV7-3 CASSLGPGNTEAFF
TRBJ2-7 TRBV6-5 CASSYRPGAAYEQYF
TRBJ2-2 TRBV15 CATSRDSAGGGELFF
TRBJ2-3 TRBV4-1 CASSQGTSRDTQYF
TRBJ2-6 TRBV5-1 CASKETGANVLTF
TRBJ1-1 TRBV11-1 CASSLKGAGEAFF
TRBJ2-7 TRBV29-1 CSVGGQGIYEQYF
TRBJ2-7 TRBV10-3 CAIRSTLDRDEHEQYF